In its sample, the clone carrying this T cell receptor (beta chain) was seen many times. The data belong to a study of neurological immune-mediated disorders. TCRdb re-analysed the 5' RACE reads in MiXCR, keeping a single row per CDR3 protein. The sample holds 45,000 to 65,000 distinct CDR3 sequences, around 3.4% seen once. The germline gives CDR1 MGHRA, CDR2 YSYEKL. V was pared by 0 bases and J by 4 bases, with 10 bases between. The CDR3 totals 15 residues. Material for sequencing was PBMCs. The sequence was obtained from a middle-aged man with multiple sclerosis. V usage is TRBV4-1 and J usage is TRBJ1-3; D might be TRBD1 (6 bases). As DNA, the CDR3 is TGCGCCAGCAGCCAAGATCGGGGGCCCGGAAACACCATATATTTT. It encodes CASSQDRGPGNTIYF.